One sample yielded the 32 T cell receptor beta chains listed below, sequenced in a study of post-analysis software for immune sequencing data (dated by TCRdb to the mid-2010s). What the research found in general, with its limitations: Patients showed significantly higher frequencies than controls for a handful of TRBV segments, among them TRBV5-6, TRBV5-1 and TRBV20-1.

Antigens of these TCRs are unknown. The protocol used for the library was PCR. The sequencing machine was an Illumina HiSeq 2500. To reduce PCR and sequencing biases, unique molecular identifiers were built into the TCR beta cDNA libraries. The public reads were reanalyzed by TCRdb: fastp trimming at Q25, MiXCR alignment, in-frame beta chains only. Entries are consolidated by CDR3 protein sequence, retaining the most common genes and DNA. Present in this sample are some 690,000 distinct CDR3 sequences, 30% of which were seen just once. The ten top clones hold roughly 0.53% of the sample. Source material: blood. Source of these receptors: a girl aged 5-17 years with multiple sclerosis.

This clonotype appeared once. Germline is not matched at one junction end, which may reflect a read error. The J gene is TRBJ1-4, the V gene TRBV12-3 or TRBV12-4; no clear D. The CDR3 is 15 residues long. The CDR3 loop reads CASSLPRATNERLFF. CDR3 nucleotide sequence: TGTGCCAGCAGTCTCCCTCGTGCAACTAATGAAAGACTGTTTTTT.

Notes on this clonotype: One junction end disagrees with the germline gene, perhaps due to a read error. The rearrangement links TRBV12-3 or TRBV12-4 to TRBJ2-5, with D possibly TRBD1 on 6 matching bases. This CDR3 region has 13 residues. CDR3 nucleotide sequence: TGTGCCAGCGGACCGGACAGAAAAGAGACCCGGTACTTC. Translating gives CASGPDRKETRYF.

The J gene is TRBJ2-3, the V gene TRBV25-1; 9 nucleotides align to TRBD1. The CDR3 has 15 residues. Trimming took 1 base from V and 4 from J; bases not matched to a gene: 3. Germline-derived CDR1 and CDR2 are MGHDK and SYGVNS. CDR3 sequence: CASSELGQGPDTQYF. CDR3 nucleotide sequence: TGTGCCAGCAGTGAATTGGGACAGGGACCAGATACGCAGTATTTT.

The chain is built from TRBV6-1 and TRBJ2-1; TRBD2 is a possible D gene (6 bases). The length of the CDR3 is 11 residues. CDR1 and CDR2 from the germline V gene are MNHNS and SASEGT. Trimming took off 6 bases at V and 10 bases at J, with 10 bases between the two ends. In DNA form, the CDR3 reads TGTGCCAGCAGAGGGACTTGGGAGCAGTTCTTC. It yields the protein CASRGTWEQFF.

This clonotype was observed a few times. This sequence joins TRBV6-2 or TRBV6-3 and TRBJ2-4, with D possibly matching TRBD2 (5 bases). Germline CDR1 reads MNHEY; CDR2 reads SVGEGT. The CDR3 loop spans 13 amino acids. The V and J ends lost 2 bases and 7 bases respectively, with 9 bases between them. The CDR3 DNA follows: TGTGCCAGCAGTTACCGGGATTGGAACATTCAGTACTTC. It translates to CASSYRDWNIQYF.

Comment on this clonotype: One junction end does not reproduce the germline sequence, and a read error may be involved. The V call is TRBV4-3, the J call TRBJ2-3; the D gene is possibly TRBD1 (5 bases). This CDR3 comprises 14 residues. CDR1 is LGHNA and CDR2 is YSLEER in the germline V gene. CDR3 protein: CAGSQDPAQGTQYF. CDR3 DNA sequence: TGCGCCGGCAGCCAAGATCCGGCCCAGGGTACGCAGTATTTT.

The CDR3 spells CAKGRDSFFPSYEQYF. Written as DNA, the CDR3 is TGTGCCAAGGGCCGGGACAGCTTTTTTCCTTCCTACGAGCAGTACTTC. This chain links TRBV12-3 or TRBV12-4 with TRBJ2-7; 7 bases map to TRBD1. There are 16 residues in the CDR3. Unmatched junction bases numbered 16, after V lost 10 bases and J lost 1 base.

This clonotype was seen repeatedly, ten times or more. The genes are TRBV7-2 and TRBJ2-5; D possibly uses TRBD1 or TRBD2 (7 bases each). The germline V gene has CDR1 SGHTA and CDR2 FQGNSA. Deletions cut 6 bases from V and 5 bases from J, with 13 bases between. The CDR3 length is 13 residues. This CDR3 reads CASSPQGGETQYF. The CDR3 DNA reads TGTGCCAGCAGTCCTCAGGGGGGGGAGACCCAGTACTTC.

This clonotype has more than one count but fewer than ten. This chain uses TRBV5-1 with TRBJ2-7; TRBD2 agrees at 13 bases. In germline, CDR1 is SGHRS, CDR2 YFSETQ. The CDR3 sequence is 17 residues long. V lost 3 bases to trimming and J lost 3 bases; unmatched junction nucleotides: 9. The CDR3 region is CASSSSTSGRPFYEQYF. The CDR3 DNA sequence: TGCGCCAGCAGCTCCTCGACTAGCGGGAGGCCATTCTACGAGCAGTACTTC.

The CDR3 sequence: CASSPRISGSTSTQYF. The CDR3 DNA follows: TGTGCCAGCTCACCAAGGATTAGCGGGAGTACAAGTACGCAGTATTTT. V gene TRBV18 combines with J gene TRBJ2-3, with 9 bases fitting TRBD2. The CDR3 runs 16 residues. V dropped 2 bases and J dropped 8; count of bases not matched to a gene: 11. Germline V gene data show CDR1 as KGHSH and CDR2 as LQKENI.

This chain joins TRBV7-9 and TRBJ1-5; 9 nucleotides match TRBD1. Trimming at V came to 3 bases and at J to 7 bases, leaving 13 bases not matched to a gene. The length of the CDR3 is 17 residues. Germline V lookup: CDR1 SEHNR, CDR2 FQNEAQ (reference sequence). The CDR3 coding sequence is TGTGCCAGCAGCTTCGGACAGGGGACTGTTTCCAGGCAGCCCCAGCATTTT. This translates into CASSFGQGTVSRQPQHF.

This clonotype was seen a few times. The chain is built from TRBV6-5 and TRBJ2-7; D is perhaps TRBD2 (6 bases). CDR3 size: 15 residues. The V and J ends lost 6 bases and 2 bases respectively, with 17 bases between them. Germline assignment: CDR1 MNHEY and CDR2 SVGAGI. CDR3 DNA sequence: TGTGCCAGCAGCGAAAATAGCGGAGCAGCCTACGAGCAGTACTTC. Amino acids: CASSENSGAAYEQYF.

V usage is TRBV20-1 and J usage is TRBJ2-5, with 10 bases matching TRBD1. The germline CDR1 and CDR2 sequences are DFQATT and SNEGSKA (reference sequence). This CDR3 spans 15 amino acids. J was trimmed by 4 bases and V by 2 bases; bases with no gene match: 7. CDR3 protein: CSARSRTGGGETQYF. Here the CDR3 DNA reads TGCAGTGCTAGATCGCGGACAGGGGGAGGAGAGACCCAGTACTTC.

This clonotype was seen only a few times. The chain has TRBV7-8 and TRBJ2-5; no definite D call. Germline V gene data show CDR1 as SGHVS and CDR2 as FQNEAQ. The length of the CDR3 is 13 residues. Trimming took off 1 base at V and 5 bases at J, with 8 bases between the two ends. CDR3 coding DNA: TGTGCCAGCAGCTTAGTTAGAACGGAGACCCAGTACTTC. It codes for CASSLVRTETQYF.

The chain is built from TRBV28 and TRBJ2-4; TRBD1 is a possible D gene (6 bases). With the DNA end fitting TRBJ2-5 better, the J assignment may be wrong. The CDR3 has 17 residues. The germline gives CDR1 MDHEN, CDR2 SYDVKM. The CDR3 is CASSLWSARGDQETQYF. As DNA, the CDR3 is TGTGCCAGCAGTTTATGGTCGGCCAGGGGCGATCAAGAGACCCAGTACTTC.

In its sample, this clonotype was seen many times. V gene TRBV29-1 combines with J gene TRBJ2-3; a weak D match, TRBD2 (6 bases). V shed 7 bases and J shed 5 bases, with 10 bases lying between them. Germline CDR1 SQVTM, CDR2 ANQGSEA. The CDR3 is made up of 11 amino acids. The CDR3 spells CSALGGDTQYF. CDR3 in DNA: TGCAGCGCTCTCGGGGGAGATACGCAGTATTTT.

This clonotype has ten or more counts. V gene TRBV7-9 combines with J gene TRBJ2-3, with a weak D call TRBD1 (6 bases). CDR3 length: 15 amino acids. Per germline, CDR1 SEHNR and CDR2 FQNEAQ (reference sequence). With 3 bases removed from V and 6 bases from J, the gap between germline ends came to 16 bases. CDR3 sequence: CASSLGIAGDDTQYF. The CDR3 DNA reads as TGTGCCAGCAGCTTGGGAATTGCAGGGGACGATACGCAGTATTTT.

The chain recombines TRBV7-2 with TRBJ2-5; D uncertain. The V end lost 5 bases, the J end lost 5 bases, and 6 bases lay between the germline ends. Germline V gives CDR1 SGHTA, CDR2 FQGNSA. This CDR3 is built from 11 residues. Here the CDR3 reads CASSPMETQYF. DNA of the CDR3: TGTGCCAGCAGCCCCATGGAGACCCAGTACTTC.

This clonotype was counted between two and nine times. The chain carries TRBV11-2 and TRBJ2-1; a possible D gene is TRBD2 (7 bases). The CDR3 is 15 residues long. CDR1 is SGHAT, CDR2 FQNNGV, per germline. The germline V and J ends were trimmed by 5 bases and 3 bases, with 14 bases remaining between them. The CDR3 sequence: CASSDERGGYNEQFF. CDR3 nucleotides: TGTGCCAGCAGCGACGAAAGGGGGGGCTACAATGAGCAGTTCTTC.

This sequence joins TRBV7-8 and TRBJ2-5; D perhaps matches TRBD1 (6 bases). V shed 0 bases and J shed 5 bases, with 19 bases lying between them. Germline V lookup: CDR1 SGHVS, CDR2 FQNEAQ. This CDR3 is built from 17 residues. CDR3: CASSLARWSGEGETQYF. CDR3 sequence (DNA): TGTGCCAGCAGCTTAGCTCGGTGGTCAGGGGAAGGCGAGACCCAGTACTTC.

This chain links TRBV5-1 with TRBJ2-5, with TRBD2 matching 7 bases. The trim removed 1 base at V and 2 bases at J, leaving 8 bases unmatched. Germline V gene lookup returns CDR1 SGHRS and CDR2 YFSETQ. The length of the CDR3 is 16 residues. The CDR3 DNA sequence: TGCGCCAGCAGCTTGATGGGCGGGAGTTATCAAGAGACCCAGTACTTC. It yields the protein CASSLMGGSYQETQYF.

Turning to this clonotype: At one of its ends the junction is not consistent with the germline gene, which may arise from a read error. The chain recombines TRBV7-2 with TRBJ1-2; 10 bases match TRBD1. CDR3 size: 17 residues. The germline V gene encodes CDR1 SGHTA and CDR2 FQGNSA. The CDR3 DNA reads as TGTGCCAGCAGCTTAATGGGGACAGGGGTGTCTAACTATGGCTACACTTTC. It encodes CASSLMGTGVSNYGYTF.

This clonotype came up a few times. The chain recombines TRBV9 with TRBJ2-3; TRBD2 matches at 9 bases. In germline, CDR1 is SGDLS, CDR2 YYNGEE. The ends lost 0 bases at V and 4 bases at J; junction bases unmatched: 6. CDR3 size: 16 residues. For the CDR3, the DNA is TGTGCCAGCAGCGTAGGTGCGGGGGGGTACGCAGATACGCAGTATTTT. Encoded protein: CASSVGAGGYADTQYF. Full variable domain (remainder filled in from reference TRBV9 and TRBJ2-3): DSGVTQTPKHLITATGQRVTLRCSPRSGDLSVYWYQQSLDQGLQFLIQYYNGEERAKGNILERFSAQQFPDLHSELNLSSLELGDSALYFCASSVGAGGYADTQYFGPGTRLTVL.

The J gene is TRBJ2-3, the V gene TRBV6-4; the D is unclear. Trimming pared 2 bases from V and 0 bases from J, leaving 9 bases between. From germline, CDR1 is MRHNA and CDR2 SNTAGT. There are 15 residues in the CDR3. The CDR3 region has the DNA TGTGCCAGCAGTGACGGCAGGAGTAGCACAGATACGCAGTATTTT. Its translation is CASSDGRSSTDTQYF.

A note on this clonotype: The junction shows a germline mismatch at one end, possibly a read error. This chain uses TRBV6-2 or TRBV6-3 with TRBJ2-7; D remains unclear. Per germline, CDR1 MNHEY and CDR2 SVGEGT. CDR3 length: 13 amino acids. The CDR3 sequence is CVSKLESSYEQYF. As DNA, the CDR3 is TGTGTCAGCAAACTGGAATCCTCCTACGAGCAGTACTTC.

This clonotype appeared a few times. The J gene is TRBJ2-6, the V gene TRBV7-2; TRBD1 matches at 9 bases. This CDR3 has 17 amino acids. After removal of 0 bases from V and 3 bases from J, the junction contained 3 bases not matched to a gene. CDR1 and CDR2 from the germline V gene are SGHTA and FQGNSA. CDR3 in amino acids: CASSLAGQGNGANVLTF. Here the CDR3 DNA reads TGTGCCAGCAGCTTAGCGGGACAGGGAAATGGGGCCAACGTCCTGACTTTC. Drawing the rest from reference TRBV7-2 and TRBJ2-6, the complete variable domain is GAGVSQSPSNKVTEKGKDVELRCDPISGHTALYWYRQSLGQGLEFLIYFQGNSAPDKSGLPSDRFSAERTGGSVSTLTIQRTQQEDSAVYLCASSLAGQGNGANVLTFGAGSRLTVL.

This clonotype showed up just a few times. The J gene is TRBJ2-4, the V gene TRBV12-3 or TRBV12-4, with 9 bases matching TRBD2. The CDR3 has 18 amino acids. V trimming: 3 bases; J trimming: 3 bases; junction bases outside the gene matches: 12. The CDR3 sequence is CASSFFGRGGVGKNIQYF. The CDR3 DNA sequence: TGTGCCAGCAGTTTCTTCGGTCGCGGGGGGGTGGGCAAAAACATTCAGTACTTC.

About this clonotype itself: Sequence at one end of the junction differs from germline and may be a read error. The chain carries TRBV5-6 and TRBJ2-1, with 7 bases matching TRBD2. The CDR3 sequence is 16 residues long. CDR1 is SGHDT and CDR2 is YYEEEE in the germline V gene. The CDR3 DNA sequence: TGTGCCGGCAGCTTGCTGGCGGGGGAGCGGTACAATGAGCAGTTCTTC. It translates to CAGSLLAGERYNEQFF.

This chain joins TRBV7-9 and TRBJ2-5; D may be TRBD1 (6 bases). The CDR3 is 14 residues long. V lost 4 bases to trimming and J lost 5 bases, with 14 bases between them. Germline V lookup: CDR1 SEHNR, CDR2 FQNEAQ (reference sequence). The CDR3 sequence: CASSSPWQGETQYF. Here the CDR3 DNA reads TGTGCCAGCAGCTCCCCTTGGCAGGGGGAGACCCAGTACTTC.

As to this clonotype: One base away lies a much larger clone, so this may be a sequencing read error. CDR3 in DNA: TGTGCCAGCAGCTTCTGGGGACGGGGTGCGGAGCGGGTAAACATTCAGTACTTC. This sequence encodes CASSFWGRGAERVNIQYF. The chain combines TRBV7-2 with TRBJ2-4, with D perhaps matching TRBD2 (6 bases). Germline CDR1 reads SGHTA; CDR2 reads FQGNSA. This CDR3 is built from 18 residues. The V end was cut by 3 bases, the J end by 6 bases, with 24 bases between.

This chain links TRBV12-3 or TRBV12-4 with TRBJ1-4; D might be TRBD1 (6 bases). The CDR3 extends over 15 amino acids. V dropped 5 bases and J dropped 5 bases, with 15 bases sitting between them. CDR3: CASSPPGALNEKLFF. The CDR3, as DNA: TGTGCCAGCAGTCCACCAGGGGCTCTAAATGAAAAACTGTTTTTT.

The gene calls are TRBV29-1 and TRBJ2-2; 10 bases match TRBD1. The trim removed 1 base at V and 5 bases at J, leaving 1 base unmatched. Germline CDR1 reads SQVTM; CDR2 reads ANQGSEA. This CDR3 has 14 amino acids. The CDR3 reads CSVEGTGGTGELFF. CDR3 coding DNA: TGCAGCGTTGAAGGGACAGGGGGGACCGGGGAGCTGTTTTTT.